The rows below give T cell receptor beta chains drawn from one sample of a study of cytotoxic CD8 clonotypes in ibrutinib-treated CLL. The assay was immunoSEQ multiplex PCR, and TCRdb's table has in-frame clones only and misses some. The sample carries approximately 130,000 clones, 84% recorded once. Sequenced here: PBMCs, sampled after 24 months of ibrutinib treatment. Receptor source: a human donor with chronic lymphocytic leukemia. CDR3s include the opening cysteine and the closing phenylalanine or tryptophan. Fields, in order: V gene, clone size, D gene, J gene, CDR3 DNA, CDR3 protein. A D gene is named only where the DNA matches it firmly. Clone size is not always given. Where it is, it says once, few, many or a class for expanded clones.

V gene: TRBV18
clone size: NA
D gene: NA
J gene: TRBJ1-2
CDR3 DNA: TGTGCCAGCTTCTCGGACAGAAAGAACTATGGCTACACCTTC
CDR3 protein: CASFSDRKNYGYTF

V gene: TRBV6-6
clone size: once
D gene: NA
J gene: TRBJ1-1
CDR3 DNA: TGTGCCAGCAGTTACCATGGTGCGCCGAACACTGAAGCTTTCTTT
CDR3 protein: CASSYHGAPNTEAFF

V gene: TRBV5-1
clone size: NA
D gene: NA
J gene: TRBJ1-2
CDR3 DNA: TGCGCCAGCAGCTTGGCCAAAGTGTGGACACAGTCGCGTGGCTACACCTTC
CDR3 protein: CASSLAKVWTQSRGYTF

V gene: TRBV5-1
clone size: NA
D gene: NA
J gene: TRBJ2-1
CDR3 DNA: TGCGCCAGCAGCTTGGCCTTGGCAGGGAGGAATGAGCAGTTCTTC
CDR3 protein: CASSLALAGRNEQFF

V gene: TRBV11-3
clone size: once
D gene: NA
J gene: TRBJ1-1
CDR3 DNA: TGTGCCAGCAGCTTAAGTTCCGGGGGCACTGAAGCTTTCTTT
CDR3 protein: CASSLSSGGTEAFF

V gene: TRBV30
clone size: few
D gene: NA
J gene: TRBJ2-7
CDR3 DNA: TGTGCCTGGAGCCGAAGCTCCTACGAGCAGTACTTC
CDR3 protein: CAWSRSSYEQYF

V gene: TRBV5-5
clone size: NA
D gene: NA
J gene: TRBJ2-7
CDR3 DNA: TGTGCCAGCAGCTTGGCGGCCATCAATGGCGAGCAGTACTTC
CDR3 protein: CASSLAAINGEQYF

V gene: TRBV4-3
clone size: NA
D gene: TRBD1
J gene: TRBJ1-2
CDR3 DNA: TGCGCCAGCAGCCATTCTCCCGACAGGGTGAGTGGCTACACCTTC
CDR3 protein: CASSHSPDRVSGYTF

V gene: TRBV30
clone size: NA
D gene: TRBD1
J gene: TRBJ1-5
CDR3 DNA: TGTGCCTGGAGTTCGGGACAGGGGAGAGGGCAGCCCCAGCATTTT
CDR3 protein: CAWSSGQGRGQPQHF

V gene: TRBV6-1
clone size: NA
D gene: TRBD1
J gene: TRBJ1-5
CDR3 DNA: TGTGCCAGCAGTGAAGCATCAGGGGGCAAGCCCCAGCATTTT
CDR3 protein: CASSEASGGKPQHF

V gene: TRBV5-4
clone size: NA
D gene: TRBD2
J gene: TRBJ2-3
CDR3 DNA: TGTGCCAGCAGACCCCGGGGGGGCCGGGGGACAGATACGCAGTATTTT
CDR3 protein: CASRPRGGRGTDTQYF

V gene: TRBV7-9
clone size: few
D gene: NA
J gene: TRBJ1-1
CDR3 DNA: TGTGCCAGCAGCTTAGATTACGGGTTCGAAGCTTTCTTT
CDR3 protein: CASSLDYGFEAFF

V gene: TRBV6-1
clone size: NA
D gene: TRBD1
J gene: TRBJ1-4
CDR3 DNA: TGTGCCAGCAGCTACAGGGGGGCTAATGAAAAACTGTTTTTT
CDR3 protein: CASSYRGANEKLFF

V gene: TRBV7-2
clone size: NA
D gene: NA
J gene: TRBJ1-1
CDR3 DNA: TGTGCCAGCCATGGTAGGGGAAGAGGTATGAACACTGAAGCTTTCTTT
CDR3 protein: CASHGRGRGMNTEAFF

V gene: TRBV21-1
clone size: NA
D gene: NA
J gene: TRBJ1-2
CDR3 DNA: TGTGCCAGCAGCAAAGCGCTCCTCTATGGCTACACCTTC
CDR3 protein: CASSKALLYGYTF

V gene: TRBV4-1
clone size: NA
D gene: NA
J gene: TRBJ1-1
CDR3 DNA: TGCGCCAGCAGTCACAAACAGGCCCGAGCGACTGAAGCTTTCTTT
CDR3 protein: CASSHKQARATEAFF

V gene: TRBV5-6
clone size: NA
D gene: TRBD1
J gene: TRBJ2-2
CDR3 DNA: TGTGCCAGCAGCTTAAACATCCGGGACAGGGCTGGGGAGCTGTTTTTT
CDR3 protein: CASSLNIRDRAGELFF

V gene: TRBV5-6
clone size: NA
D gene: NA
J gene: TRBJ2-5
CDR3 DNA: TGTGCCAGCAGCCCCCGGGGGCTAGAGACCCAGTACTTC
CDR3 protein: CASSPRGLETQYF

V gene: TRBV27
clone size: NA
D gene: TRBD2
J gene: TRBJ2-7
CDR3 DNA: TGTGCCAGCAGTTCGCCCGGAGCGGGGGGGCCGTACGAGCAGTACTTC
CDR3 protein: CASSSPGAGGPYEQYF

V gene: TRBV30
clone size: NA
D gene: NA
J gene: TRBJ2-7
CDR3 DNA: TGTGCCTGGAGGACCGCCTACGAGCAGTACTTC
CDR3 protein: CAWRTAYEQYF

V gene: TRBV5-1
clone size: NA
D gene: NA
J gene: TRBJ2-6
CDR3 DNA: TGCGCCAGCAGCAGCGCCGACGTCTCTGGGGCCAACGTCCTGACTTTC
CDR3 protein: CASSSADVSGANVLTF

V gene: TRBV29-1
clone size: NA
D gene: NA
J gene: TRBJ2-7
CDR3 DNA: TGCAGCGTTGTGCCTGGGGCAACCTACGAGCAGTACTTC
CDR3 protein: CSVVPGATYEQYF

V gene: TRBV18
clone size: NA
D gene: TRBD1
J gene: TRBJ1-1
CDR3 DNA: TGTGCCAGCTCACAAAACAACAGGGGGCACCGAGAAGCTTTCTTT
CDR3 protein: CASSQNNRGHREAFF

V gene: TRBV18
clone size: NA
D gene: TRBD1
J gene: TRBJ1-1
CDR3 DNA: TGTGCCAGCTCCTCGATGGGACAGGGGTCTACTGAAGCTTTCTTT
CDR3 protein: CASSSMGQGSTEAFF

V gene: TRBV28
clone size: few
D gene: NA
J gene: TRBJ2-1
CDR3 DNA: TGTGCCAGCAGTTCCCCCGATGTTTGGGCGGACAATGAGCAGTTCTTC
CDR3 protein: CASSSPDVWADNEQFF

V gene: TRBV30
clone size: NA
D gene: TRBD1
J gene: TRBJ1-4
CDR3 DNA: TGTGCCTGGAGTCCTACAGGGGGCACCGCGGGAAAACTGTTTTTT
CDR3 protein: CAWSPTGGTAGKLFF

V gene: TRBV18
clone size: NA
D gene: NA
J gene: TRBJ2-4
CDR3 DNA: TGTGCCAGCTCACCACCCTCTCGGGGCCTAGCCAAAAACATTCAGTACTTC
CDR3 protein: CASSPPSRGLAKNIQYF

V gene: TRBV6-1
clone size: NA
D gene: NA
J gene: TRBJ2-3
CDR3 DNA: TGTGCCAGCAGTGAAGGCCTGGGGATGGATACGCAGTATTTT
CDR3 protein: CASSEGLGMDTQYF

V gene: TRBV7-2
clone size: NA
D gene: NA
J gene: TRBJ2-7
CDR3 DNA: TGTGCCAGCAGCCGCGGACTGTCTTCGGCCTCCTACGAGCAGTACTTC
CDR3 protein: CASSRGLSSASYEQYF

V gene: TRBV28
clone size: NA
D gene: NA
J gene: TRBJ1-2
CDR3 DNA: TGTGCCAGCAGTCTAACCGACAGATTCGCGGGCTACACCTTC
CDR3 protein: CASSLTDRFAGYTF

V gene: TRBV5-1
clone size: NA
D gene: NA
J gene: TRBJ2-3
CDR3 DNA: TGCGCCAGCAGCCTGGGCGGGGAAGGCGCAGGTACGCAGTATTTT
CDR3 protein: CASSLGGEGAGTQYF

V gene: TRBV18
clone size: once
D gene: NA
J gene: TRBJ2-3
CDR3 DNA: TGTGCCAGCTCGCCCCGTGGGGGATACGGAGATACGCAGTATTTT
CDR3 protein: CASSPRGGYGDTQYF

V gene: TRBV4-2
clone size: NA
D gene: NA
J gene: TRBJ2-3
CDR3 DNA: TGTGCCAGCAGCCAAGAAGTCATTGGGGCGGGGTTTGTTACAGATACGCAGTATTTT
CDR3 protein: CASSQEVIGAGFVTDTQYF

V gene: TRBV5-5
clone size: NA
D gene: TRBD1
J gene: TRBJ1-5
CDR3 DNA: TGTGCCAGCAGCTACGGGCAGGGGGATGGTCAGCCCCAGCATTTT
CDR3 protein: CASSYGQGDGQPQHF

V gene: TRBV6-6
clone size: NA
D gene: TRBD1
J gene: TRBJ2-4
CDR3 DNA: TGTGCCAGCAGCCTCGGACAGGGGGCGGCCAAAAACATTCAGTACTTC
CDR3 protein: CASSLGQGAAKNIQYF

V gene: TRBV6-6
clone size: NA
D gene: TRBD1
J gene: TRBJ1-1
CDR3 DNA: TGTGCCAGCAGTTTCCAGGGGGGCACTGAAGCTTTCTTT
CDR3 protein: CASSFQGGTEAFF

V gene: TRBV14
clone size: NA
D gene: TRBD1
J gene: TRBJ2-7
CDR3 DNA: TGTGCCAGCAGCCGGGACAGCGCCTACGAGCAGTACTTC
CDR3 protein: CASSRDSAYEQYF

V gene: TRBV10-3
clone size: NA
D gene: NA
J gene: TRBJ2-4
CDR3 DNA: TGTGCCATCAGTGAGTCTGTGTCGGGCAGACCACTTCAGTACTTC
CDR3 protein: CAISESVSGRPLQYF

V gene: TRBV18
clone size: NA
D gene: NA
J gene: TRBJ2-1
CDR3 DNA: TGTGCCAGCTCACCACCTGTTGGGAGCTCCTACAATGAGCAGTTCTTC
CDR3 protein: CASSPPVGSSYNEQFF

V gene: TRBV18
clone size: NA
D gene: NA
J gene: TRBJ2-2
CDR3 DNA: TGTGCCAGCTCACCAGGGGCTACCGGGGAGCTGTTTTTT
CDR3 protein: CASSPGATGELFF

V gene: TRBV15
clone size: NA
D gene: NA
J gene: TRBJ1-6
CDR3 DNA: TGTGCCACCAGCAGAGATCCAGGCTGGGGGGCCGACCTTAATTCACCCCTCCACTTT
CDR3 protein: CATSRDPGWGADLNSPLHF

V gene: TRBV5-1
clone size: NA
D gene: TRBD1
J gene: TRBJ2-6
CDR3 DNA: TGCGCCAGCACCTTGGAGTACAGGGGTTCTGGGGCCAACGTCCTGACTTTC
CDR3 protein: CASTLEYRGSGANVLTF

V gene: TRBV15
clone size: NA
D gene: TRBD1
J gene: TRBJ2-5
CDR3 DNA: TGTGCCACCAGCGGACAGGGGGCGGCAGAGACCCAGTACTTC
CDR3 protein: CATSGQGAAETQYF

V gene: TRBV18
clone size: few
D gene: NA
J gene: TRBJ1-3
CDR3 DNA: TGTGCCAGCTCACCACGATCTGGCTCTGGAAACACCATATATTTT
CDR3 protein: CASSPRSGSGNTIYF

V gene: TRBV9
clone size: NA
D gene: TRBD1
J gene: TRBJ1-6
CDR3 DNA: TGTGCCAGCAGCAGGTTTTCGGGACAGCTTAATTCACCCCTCCACTTT
CDR3 protein: CASSRFSGQLNSPLHF

V gene: TRBV7-9
clone size: NA
D gene: TRBD1
J gene: TRBJ1-5
CDR3 DNA: TGTGCCAGCAGCGAGGGACAGGGCGATAGCAATCAGCCCCAGCATTTT
CDR3 protein: CASSEGQGDSNQPQHF

V gene: TRBV28
clone size: NA
D gene: NA
J gene: TRBJ1-1
CDR3 DNA: TGTGCCAGCAGTTTAACAGGGTTGGGCACTGAAGCTTTCTTT
CDR3 protein: CASSLTGLGTEAFF

V gene: TRBV2
clone size: NA
D gene: TRBD2
J gene: TRBJ2-1
CDR3 DNA: TGTGCCAGCAGTGACTTAGCGGGGGTGAATGAGCAGTTCTTC
CDR3 protein: CASSDLAGVNEQFF

V gene: TRBV4-1
clone size: NA
D gene: NA
J gene: TRBJ2-7
CDR3 DNA: TGCGCCAGCAGCCAAGGTGCTGGCAGGGCTGTAAGCGAGCAGTACTTC
CDR3 protein: CASSQGAGRAVSEQYF

V gene: TRBV6-1
clone size: NA
D gene: NA
J gene: TRBJ2-3
CDR3 DNA: TGTGCCAGCAGGGCCACGGGGGATACGCAGTATTTT
CDR3 protein: CASRATGDTQYF